The clone carrying this TCR beta chain appeared once. The data originate from a study of blood T cell repertoires in COVID-19. Study-level background: Acute and convalescent COVID-19 specimens originated in the United States, Italy and Spain. PBMCs, B-cell-depleted T cells, or T cells provided the cDNA or gDNA that made up the material.

Germline values: CDR1 SGHVS, CDR2 FQNEAQ. This CDR3 region has 14 residues. V lost 3 bases and J 9 bases, leaving 15 bases between the germline ends. The table came from immunoSEQ multiplex PCR; TCRdb's copy has only in-frame clones and leaves some out. This table holds about 360,000 clones, more than 75% found once. Adults between about 18 and 95 years of age took part from 24 US areas. The TCR comes from a man aged 35-49 years in a cohort exposed to, infected with or recovered from COVID-19 (not recorded which). V and J are TRBV7-8 and TRBJ2-1, with D maybe TRBD2 (5 bases). Source material: PBMCs or T cells enriched from blood (not recorded which). The CDR3 region is CASSFHLDEGEQFF. In DNA, the CDR3 is TGTGCCAGCAGCTTCCATCTAGATGAGGGTGAGCAGTTCTTC. Supplemented by reference TRBV7-8 and TRBJ2-1, the full variable domain reads GAGVSQSPRYKVAKRGQDVALRCDPISGHVSLFWYQQALGQGPEFLTYFQNEAQLDKSGLPSDRFFAERPEGSVSTLKIQRTQQEDSAVYLCASSFHLDEGEQFFGPGTRLTVL.